The 4 T cell receptor beta chains reported below all come from one sample, sequenced in a study of shared clonotypes between healthy human individuals. Positively selected for CCR7, the CD45RO-negative cells used as naive CD8 cells excluded terminally differentiated effector memory CD45RA+ cells. Generated by immunoSEQ multiplex PCR, the TCRdb table keeps only in-frame clones and is missing some. This sample yields approximately 2,000,000 clones, of which 93% are seen a single time; about 1.7% belongs to the top ten. Sequencing was done on a sample of naive CD8+ T cells from PBMCs. These receptors all stem from a man aged 18 to 30 in good health. Some clones in this sample may be carry-over from other donors' samples.

The genes are TRBV30 and TRBJ2-1, with 8 bases identical to TRBD1. The CDR3 runs to 16 residues. Germline CDR1 and CDR2: GTSNPN and SVGIG (reference sequence). V gave up 1 base and J gave up 4 bases; unmatched junction bases: 9. The CDR3 is CAWSAPDREMYNEQFF. The CDR3 DNA follows: TGTGCCTGGAGTGCCCCGGACAGGGAGATGTACAATGAGCAGTTCTTC.

V gene TRBV10-2 combines with J gene TRBJ1-1; D gene ambiguous. This CDR3 has 14 amino acids. Trimming cost V 0 bases and J 1 base, with 6 bases left between them. Germline V gene lookup returns CDR1 WSHSY and CDR2 SAAADI. The CDR3, as DNA: TGCGCCAGCAGTGAGTCGATAGCGAACACTGAAGCTTTCTTT. Protein: CASSESIANTEAFF.

CDR3 protein: CASSYVQGPHTEAFF. CDR3 in DNA: TGTGCCAGCAGTTATGTTCAGGGTCCCCACACTGAAGCTTTCTTT. This chain joins TRBV6-6 and TRBJ1-1, with TRBD1 as a possible D gene (5 bases). V lost 3 bases, J lost 3 bases, and 14 bases lay in between. CDR1 and CDR2 from the germline V gene are MNHNY and SVGAGI (reference sequence). The CDR3 consists of 15 residues.

The V call is TRBV5-1, the J call TRBJ2-1; 7 bases are a match to TRBD2. Trimming at V came to 0 bases and at J to 4 bases, leaving 7 bases not matched to a gene. This CDR3 comprises 16 residues. Germline V CDR1 and CDR2: SGHRS, YFSETQ. CDR3 protein: CASSLASLAVYNEQFF. The CDR3, as DNA: TGCGCCAGCAGCTTGGCCAGCCTAGCGGTTTACAATGAGCAGTTCTTC.